A single sample is the source of the 5 T cell receptor beta chains below, sequenced in a study of T-cell reconstitution after alpha-beta-depleted transplantation in children. Using unique molecular identifiers, the investigators prepared the TCRbeta library. TCRdb recomputed calls from the PCR reads with MiXCR, one row per CDR3 protein. This table has about 610,000 distinct CDR3 sequences, about 10% appearing once. The specimen was PBMCs from the stem cell graft donor, collected from the stem cell graft. These TCRs come from a human donor who donated a stem cell graft to a child with acute myeloid leukemia.

This clonotype was found many times. The CDR3 DNA follows: TGCGCCAGCAGCCAGGCCCCGGATGGGAATGAGCAGTTCTTC. Translating gives CASSQAPDGNEQFF. The gene calls are TRBV4-3 and TRBJ2-1; D not certain. V shed 3 bases and J shed 7 bases, with 13 bases lying between them. CDR1 is LGHNA, CDR2 YSLEER, per germline. The CDR3 has 14 residues.

This clonotype was observed a few times. J is TRBJ2-5 and V is TRBV7-2; D assignment may be TRBD1 or TRBD2 (6 bases each). The germline CDR1 and CDR2 sequences are SGHTA and FQGNSA. V was cut by 2 bases and J by 9 bases, with 10 bases left in between. The CDR3 is 12 amino acids. DNA for the CDR3: TGTGCCAGCAGCTTAACGGGGGCTGCCCAGTACTTC. It codes for CASSLTGAAQYF.

This clonotype has at least ten counts. The V call is TRBV10-3, the J call TRBJ2-2; D unresolved. Germline V CDR1 and CDR2: ENHRY, SYGVKD. The CDR3 length is 11 residues. Trimming pared 4 bases from V and 7 bases from J, leaving 4 bases between. The CDR3 DNA follows: TGTGCCATCAGTGGAAGCGGGGAGCTGTTTTTT. Its protein is CAISGSGELFF.

This clonotype showed up many times. The CDR3 is CSARISGITYNEQFF. The CDR3 nucleotides read TGCAGTGCTAGAATTAGCGGGATTACCTACAATGAGCAGTTCTTC. J is TRBJ2-1 and V is TRBV20-1; 8 bases are shared with TRBD2. Per germline, CDR1 DFQATT and CDR2 SNEGSKA (reference sequence). Losses at the gene ends were 2 bases for V and 2 bases for J; bases not matched to a gene: 5. The CDR3 spans 15 residues.

The table lists this clonotype with many counts. This chain joins TRBV29-1 and TRBJ2-7, with TRBD2 matching 9 bases. Germline loops: CDR1 SQVTM, CDR2 ANQGSEA. CDR3 length: 15 amino acids. Trimming took 0 bases from V and 9 from J; bases not matched to a gene: 12. CDR3 coding DNA: TGCAGCGTTGAAGATTTGGCGGGAGGGCGTACGGTGCAGTACTTC. As protein: CSVEDLAGGRTVQYF.